A selection of T cell receptor beta chains follows, all from one sample in a study of blood T cells in healthy people across ages. TCRdb analysed the 5' RACE reads with MiXCR anew, one entry per CDR3 protein. The table shows around 1,900,000 distinct CDR3 sequences, with more than 35% occurring only once. Sequencing used blood. These receptors came from a human donor in good health. The conserved cysteine and the conserved F or W are not part of the CDR3 here.

TRBV7-2,ASSSGLGADTQY
TRBV6-1,ASMRTGTTGELF
TRBV7-2,ASSLVMGAIYNEQF
TRBV10-3,AISEHGDQPQH
TRBV3-1,ANSLLLGYEQY
TRBV20-1,SARDPSPSEQF
TRBV20-1,SATQGDYVQY
TRBV29-1,SVTLWARTGPYNEQF
TRBV30,ACTGDTEAF
TRBV10-3,AIRGSSGNEQF
TRBV20-1,SARRAANSYGYT
TRBV20-1,SAHDRFGEKLF
TRBV5-6,ASSFERDEAF
TRBV19,ASTPRGGSSYNEQF
TRBV2,ASSAAWSHEQY
TRBV3-1,ASSQVGPYSPLH
TRBV4-3,ASSQGQVYNMNTEAF
TRBV9,ASSAGGIQGEGYT
TRBV6-2/TRBV6-3,ASSLIAGRFTDTQY
TRBV10-3,AISESAPSGARDQPQH
TRBV5-5,ASSFTAGTSGGETQY
TRBV20-1,SASTRGGGDTQY
TRBV10-2,ASSESWGTEAF
TRBV24-1,ATSDSGAYTDTQY
TRBV5-1,ASSLTTSGGFSGANVLT
TRBV7-9,ASSISGSASYEQY
TRBV20-1,SASTSTGFFYGYT
TRBV12-3/TRBV12-4,ASSLRALTGGREGQF
TRBV7-2,ASSFFLAGTSYNEQF
TRBV7-2,ASSLSGHISGANVLT
TRBV3-1,ASSQVTGAEQY
TRBV5-5,ASSLSRTGDYEQY
TRBV7-2,ACSRDLDSSYEQY
TRBV5-1,ASSLAEEQY
TRBV7-2,ASSLAPLAGGIQY
TRBV20-1,SASNLQGAGTEAF
TRBV4-1,ASSPRGTSGGHNNEQF
TRBV29-1,SVRVLTGEKLF
TRBV11-2,ASSSTLRTRRAYNEQY
TRBV4-1,ASSQDPGQGAIEQY
TRBV12-3/TRBV12-4,ASSLFQGLGYEQY
TRBV20-1,SATADGSGQPQH
TRBV29-1,SVESEGIGYGYT
TRBV4-1,ASSVGGYYSYGYT
TRBV5-1,ASSLAVGGATDTQY
TRBV4-1,ASSQGRFMNTEAF
TRBV28,ASRIGVRTGSYEQY
TRBV15,ATSSRTGSYLYGYT
TRBV6-1,ASSEARRGRETQY